This TCR beta chain was found in a study of shared clonotypes between healthy human individuals. Overall study results and limits: Lower generation probabilities were found for non-shared clonotypes than for those shared by all four donors. Across a handful of donors, naive CD4 shared around 5.4%, naive CD8 about 3.2%, memory CD4 more than 2%, memory CD8 0.4% to 0.5%.

Libraries were prepared by immunoSEQ multiplex PCR; TCRdb keeps only in-frame clonotypes and omits some of them. The repertoire holds more than 2,000,000 clones, with approximately 95% as singletons. Looked up from germline, CDR1 is SEHNR and CDR2 is FQNEAQ (reference sequence). The CDR3 sequence is 14 residues long. The V gene lost 5 bases and the J gene lost 4 bases, with 14 bases spanning the gap. As concerns this clone: Its matching antigen is unknown.

V is TRBV7-9 and J is TRBJ1-2; D possibly corresponds to TRBD1 (6 bases). The sequence was obtained from a man younger than 30 in good health. Some clones in this sample may be carry-over from other donors' samples. Input material: naive CD4+ T cells from PBMCs. Subset indicated: CD45RA+ positively selected. CDR3 loop: CASSTAGTIYGYTF. As DNA, the CDR3 is TGTGCCAGCAGCACAGCCGGGACAATCTATGGCTACACCTTC.